These 21 T cell receptor beta chains share one sample of origin, sequenced in a study of T cell changes during pregnancy in multiple sclerosis. Assay: immunoSEQ multiplex PCR; the TCRdb copy retains only in-frame clones and omits some. This table holds fewer than 150,000 clones, less than 97% found once. This specimen consisted of peripheral blood, obtained after pregnancy. The receptors here all came from a female donor with multiple sclerosis, enrolled in a pregnancy study.

The chain couples TRBV19 to TRBJ1-2, with a possible D match to TRBD1 (6 bases). This CDR3 has 13 residues. Trimming left V 10 bases short and J 6 bases short, with 18 bases between. The V gene's germline CDR1 is LNHDA and CDR2 SQIVND (reference sequence). CDR3 nucleotide sequence: TGTGCCACGCTGGACAGCCCGCGGGATGGCTACACCTTC. This encodes CATLDSPRDGYTF. Based on the CDR3 plus reference TRBV19 and TRBJ1-2, the full variable domain is DGGITQSPKYLFRKEGQNVTLSCEQNLNHDAMYWYRQDPGQGLRLIYYSQIVNDFQKGDIAEGYSVSREKKESFPLTVTSAQKNPTAFYLCATLDSPRDGYTFGSGTRLTVV.

The V and J genes are TRBV6-5 and TRBJ2-5, with D unclear. V shed 2 bases and J shed 0 bases, with 7 bases lying between them. The CDR3 spans 14 residues. Per germline, CDR1 MNHEY and CDR2 SVGAGI. The CDR3 bases are TGTGCCAGCAGTTACAATCCTTACCAAGAGACCCAGTACTTC. It codes for CASSYNPYQETQYF.

This sequence joins TRBV5-1 and TRBJ2-1; 7 bases map to TRBD2. The CDR3 sequence is 15 residues long. Germline V gives CDR1 SGHRS, CDR2 YFSETQ. With V trimmed by 6 bases and J by 2 bases, 8 bases remained unmatched. The CDR3 loop is CASTLAGLPYNEQFF. The CDR3 region has the DNA TGCGCCAGCACTCTCGCGGGACTACCCTACAATGAGCAGTTCTTC.

This chain connects TRBV7-2 to TRBJ2-1, with D possibly matching TRBD2 (5 bases). With 2 bases removed from V and 0 bases from J, the gap between germline ends came to 14 bases. The germline CDR1 and CDR2 sequences are SGHTA and FQGNSA. CDR3 length equals 17 residues. The CDR3 coding sequence is TGTGCCAGCAGCTTACGCTCTAGCCGGGGCTCCTACAATGAGCAGTTCTTC. Encoded protein: CASSLRSSRGSYNEQFF.

Note on this clone: A junction end diverges from the germline sequence, so it may reflect a read error. The rearrangement uses TRBV7-7 and TRBJ2-1; 9 nucleotides align to TRBD1. Germline CDR1 SSHAT, CDR2 FNYEAQ (reference sequence). There are 15 residues in the CDR3. CDR3 bases: TGTGCTAGCAGTGTGGACAGGGGACCCTACAATGAGCAGTTCTTC. It codes for CASSVDRGPYNEQFF.

The chain is built from TRBV7-6 and TRBJ2-2, with D perhaps matching TRBD2 (7 bases). The CDR3 loop spans 15 amino acids. The V end lost 2 bases, the J end lost 5 bases, and 12 bases lay between the germline ends. Germline V CDR1 and CDR2: SGHVS, FNYEAQ. CDR3 protein: CASSLRGGGTGELFF. CDR3 in DNA: TGTGCCAGCAGCTTACGAGGGGGAGGGACCGGGGAGCTGTTTTTT.

The chain carries TRBV5-1 and TRBJ2-1; TRBD2 matches 8 bases. Trimming cost V 4 bases and J 7 bases; bases outside gene matches: 13. This CDR3 is built from 16 residues. Germline values: CDR1 SGHRS, CDR2 YFSETQ. The CDR3 is CASSHKTSDKRNEQFF. CDR3 DNA: TGCGCCAGCAGCCACAAGACTAGCGATAAAAGAAATGAGCAGTTCTTC. The full variable domain, in which reference TRBV5-1 and TRBJ2-1 provide the parts outside the CDR3, is KAGVTQTPRYLIKTRGQQVTLSCSPISGHRSVSWYQQTPGQGLQFLFEYFSETQRNKGNFPGRFSGRQFSNSRSEMNVSTLELGDSALYLCASSHKTSDKRNEQFFGPGTRLTVL.

The genes are TRBV5-6 and TRBJ2-1; TRBD1 aligns across 7 bases. V was pared by 4 bases and J by 4 bases, with 11 bases of the junction left unmatched. Germline CDR1 SGHDT, CDR2 YYEEEE. This CDR3 region has 16 residues. The CDR3 DNA is TGTGCCAGCAGCCTACTTTGGGACAGCAATTACAATGAGCAGTTCTTC. Translating it yields CASSLLWDSNYNEQFF.

The V call is TRBV7-2, the J call TRBJ1-3; D perhaps matches TRBD1 (5 bases). This CDR3 contains 18 residues. The germline V gene has CDR1 SGHTA and CDR2 FQGNSA. Deletions cut 4 bases from V and 4 bases from J, with 23 bases between. This chain's CDR3 is CASSSPTGGKVGGNTIYF. The CDR3 region has the DNA TGTGCCAGCAGCTCACCGACCGGGGGGAAGGTGGGGGGAAACACCATATATTTT.

This clone was seen only once. J is TRBJ2-3 and V is TRBV28; 10 bases map to TRBD2. In germline, CDR1 is MDHEN, CDR2 SYDVKM. J gave up 4 bases and V 1 base, and 8 bases lay outside the gene matches. There are 17 residues in the CDR3. In nucleotides, the CDR3 is TGTGCCAGCAGTTTATTGAGCGGGAGGGAAACGGCAGATACGCAGTATTTT. It specifies CASSLLSGRETADTQYF.

This sequence joins TRBV7-9 and TRBJ2-5, with a weak D call TRBD1 (5 bases). The CDR3 covers 16 residues. V was shortened by 1 base and J by 0 bases, with 12 bases between the two germline ends. CDR1 is SEHNR, CDR2 FQNEAQ, per germline (reference sequence). CDR3 nucleotides: TGTGCCAGCAGCTTAGGTCAGGGTCAGTACCAAGAGACCCAGTACTTC. This codes for CASSLGQGQYQETQYF. The entire variable domain, with the rest obtained from reference TRBV7-9 and TRBJ2-5, is as follows: DTGVSQNPRHKITKRGQNVTFRCDPISEHNRLYWYRQTLGQGPEFLTYFQNEAQLEKSRLLSDRFSAERPKGSFSTLEIQRTEQGDSAMYLCASSLGQGQYQETQYFGPGTRLLVL.

The V gene is TRBV29-1, the J gene TRBJ2-7, with 7 bases identical to TRBD1. The trim removed 6 bases at V and 1 base at J, leaving 15 bases unmatched. The germline V gene encodes CDR1 SQVTM and CDR2 ANQGSEA. CDR3 length: 16 amino acids. CDR3 residues: CSVEKDDRVGSYEQYF. CDR3 nucleotide sequence: TGCAGCGTGGAAAAAGATGACAGGGTTGGGTCCTACGAGCAGTACTTC.

V usage is TRBV7-9 and J usage is TRBJ1-5, with a possible D match to TRBD1 (6 bases). The CDR3 runs 17 residues. The V end was cut by 1 base, the J end by 0 bases, with 13 bases between. Germline-derived CDR1 and CDR2 are SEHNR and FQNEAQ (reference sequence). CDR3 DNA: TGTGCCAGCAGCTTAGTCTCGACAGGTCATAGCAATCAGCCCCAGCATTTT. Its translation is CASSLVSTGHSNQPQHF.

This rearrangement joins TRBV28 to TRBJ1-3, with D possibly matching TRBD1 (5 bases). The CDR3 spans 17 residues. The V gene lost 3 bases and the J gene lost 0 bases, with 15 bases spanning the gap. Germline loops: CDR1 MDHEN, CDR2 SYDVKM. The CDR3 here is CASSFNPTDHSGNTIYF. CDR3 DNA sequence: TGTGCCAGCAGTTTTAATCCGACAGACCACTCTGGAAACACCATATATTTT.

This sequence joins TRBV27 and TRBJ2-1, with TRBD1 matching over 8 bases. Losses at the gene ends were 7 bases for V and 10 bases for J; bases not matched to a gene: 9. CDR1 and CDR2 (germline): MNHEY, SMNVEV (reference sequence). This CDR3 has 13 amino acids. The CDR3 loop reads CASTSDRVGEQFF. CDR3 nucleotides: TGTGCCAGCACCTCGGACAGGGTAGGCGAGCAGTTCTTC.

The CDR3 DNA reads as TGTGCCAGCCTTAGGACTAGCGGGAGGGCCCCAGCTAGCACAGATACGCAGTATTTT. Protein product: CASLRTSGRAPASTDTQYF. The rearrangement uses TRBV5-4 and TRBJ2-3; 15 bases fit TRBD2. V lost 7 bases, J lost 0 bases, and 12 bases stayed unmatched. The germline V gene has CDR1 SGHNT and CDR2 YYREEE (reference sequence). The CDR3 extends over 19 amino acids. Together with reference TRBV5-4 and TRBJ2-3, the CDR3 gives the full variable domain: ETGVTQSPTHLIKTRGQQVTLRCSSQSGHNTVSWYQQALGQGPQFIFQYYREEENGRGNFPPRFSGLQFPNYSSELNVNALELDDSALYLCASLRTSGRAPASTDTQYFGPGTRLTVL.

This sequence joins TRBV13 and TRBJ1-1, with no clear D. V lost 8 bases and J 10 bases, leaving 14 bases between the germline ends. The germline gives CDR1 PRHDT, CDR2 FYEKMQ (reference sequence). The CDR3 has 11 residues. The CDR3 DNA reads TGTGCCAGCCGGCTGAGGCGCGGAGCTTTCTTT. This gives the protein CASRLRRGAFF.

This sequence joins TRBV9 and TRBJ2-3; 7 positions match TRBD2. Germline trimming cut 4 bases from V and 5 bases from J; bases unmatched to any gene: 10. Germline CDR1 is SGDLS and CDR2 is YYNGEE. This CDR3 is built from 15 residues. CDR3 region: CASSISGLEGDTQYF. The CDR3 DNA follows: TGTGCCAGCAGCATTAGCGGGCTTGAAGGAGATACGCAGTATTTT.

The table lists this clone with a count of one. The chain is built from TRBV20-1 and TRBJ2-7; 8 positions match TRBD1. CDR1 is DFQATT and CDR2 is SNEGSKA in the germline V gene (reference sequence). J lost 5 bases, V lost 5 bases, and 2 bases had no gene match. The CDR3 runs 11 residues. This CDR3 reads CSADRGNEQYF. In DNA form, the CDR3 reads TGCAGTGCTGACAGGGGTAACGAGCAGTACTTC.

The rearrangement links TRBV27 to TRBJ1-2, with 9 bases lining up with TRBD1. The CDR3 covers 14 residues. Germline assignment: CDR1 MNHEY and CDR2 SMNVEV (reference sequence). Trimming took 3 bases from V and 5 from J; bases not matched to a gene: 4. The CDR3 here is CASSFRTGDYGYTF. For the CDR3, the DNA is TGTGCCAGCAGTTTTCGGACAGGGGATTATGGCTACACCTTC.

V gene TRBV7-8 combines with J gene TRBJ2-5, with 8 bases that match TRBD2. The germline gives CDR1 SGHVS, CDR2 FQNEAQ. The V segment lost 0 bases and the J segment 4 bases; nucleotides outside the gene matches: 4. This CDR3 has 15 residues. The CDR3 loop reads CASSLAGTRAETQYF. The CDR3 region has the DNA TGTGCCAGCAGCTTAGCCGGGACTAGAGCAGAGACCCAGTACTTC.